These 25 T cell receptor beta chains came from one sample sequenced in a study of metastatic and nonmetastatic thyroid tumors. TCRdb re-processed the PCR reads through MiXCR. The sample has about 11,000 clones; 38% are singletons. Every patient was untreated before thyroid surgery. The source material was tumor tissue. These receptors all stem from a female donor with papillary thyroid cancer or a benign thyroid nodule (not recorded which). Some clones in this sample may be carry-over from other donors' samples.

This clone has more than one count but fewer than ten. This sequence joins TRBV6-2 or TRBV6-3 and TRBJ1-1, with 8 bases matching TRBD1. V lost 3 bases and J lost 1; bases outside the gene matches: 7. The CDR3 loop spans 16 amino acids. Germline assignment: CDR1 MNHEY and CDR2 SVGEGT. The chain's CDR3 is CASSYLLGQGNTEAFF. CDR3 DNA: TGTGCCAGCAGTTATCTCCTCGGACAGGGGAACACTGAAGCTTTCTTT.

This clone showed up just a few times. Additional DNA sequences in this sample encode the identical CDR3. The chain combines TRBV6-1 with TRBJ2-2; 11 bases match TRBD2. CDR1 is MNHNS and CDR2 is SASEGT in the germline V gene. The CDR3 is made up of 15 amino acids. Losses at the gene ends were 3 bases for V and 4 bases for J; bases not matched to a gene: 1. The CDR3 DNA sequence: TGTGCCAGCAGTGAGCTAGCGGGGGGCACCGGGGAGCTGTTTTTT. This sequence encodes CASSELAGGTGELFF.

Concerning this clone: Germline is not matched at one junction end, which may reflect a read error. In nucleotides, the CDR3 is TGTGCCAGCAGTTACCTGAATGACCAGTTCTTC. This gives the protein CASSYLNDQFF. The V gene is TRBV6-2 or TRBV6-3, the J gene TRBJ2-1; no firm D call. This CDR3 comprises 11 residues. Germline CDR1 and CDR2: MNHEY and SVGEGT.

Details on this clone: Additional DNA sequences in this sample encode the identical CDR3. The gene calls are TRBV5-1 and TRBJ2-3; weak D call: TRBD1 (5 bases). From germline, CDR1 is SGHRS and CDR2 YFSETQ. This CDR3 contains 16 residues. V was shortened by 4 bases and J by 2 bases, with 17 bases between the two germline ends. The CDR3 DNA follows: TGCGCCAGCAGCCGCGGAACAGGTCTTACCACAGATACGCAGTATTTT. This gives the protein CASSRGTGLTTDTQYF.

The chain combines TRBV20-1 with TRBJ1-2; TRBD1 aligns across 8 bases. The CDR3 sequence is 14 residues long. After removal of 6 bases from V and 7 bases from J, the junction contained 13 bases not matched to a gene. Germline V gene lookup returns CDR1 DFQATT and CDR2 SNEGSKA (reference sequence). In DNA, the CDR3 is TGCAGTGCAAGCACCGGACAGGGAGGGGGTGGCTACACCTTC. Translating gives CSASTGQGGGGYTF.

As to this clone: The conserved closing phenylalanine or tryptophan is absent in this CDR3, likely reflecting a read error. The chain is built from TRBV20-1 and TRBJ1-5, with a weak D call TRBD1 (6 bases). Deletions cut 3 bases from V and 7 bases from J, with 13 bases between. The CDR3 contains 13 residues. Germline V gene data show CDR1 as DFQATT and CDR2 as SNEGSKA (reference sequence). The DNA for the CDR3 is TGCAGTGCTAGGGACAGTGCGTCGCAGCCCCAGCATTCT. The encoded protein is CSARDSASQPQHS.

This clone was observed a few times. This rearrangement joins TRBV6-2 or TRBV6-3 to TRBJ1-2, with D perhaps TRBD1 (6 bases). The V gene's germline CDR1 is MNHEY and CDR2 SVGEGT. This CDR3 comprises 13 residues. Trimming took off 5 bases at V and 5 bases at J, with 12 bases between the two ends. The CDR3 region is CASSLHREYGYTF. CDR3 DNA sequence: TGTGCCAGCAGTCTCCACAGGGAGTATGGCTACACCTTC.

Only one count was recorded for this clone. V gene TRBV6-2 or TRBV6-3 combines with J gene TRBJ2-2; TRBD2 agrees at 8 bases. V lost 5 bases to trimming and J lost 6 bases; unmatched junction nucleotides: 8. The length of the CDR3 is 15 residues. CDR1 and CDR2 (germline): MNHEY, SVGEGT. For the CDR3, the DNA is TGTGCCAGCAGTATCGGACTAGCCCCCGCCGGGGAGCTGTTTTTT. Its protein product is CASSIGLAPAGELFF.

The V call is TRBV30, the J call TRBJ2-7; 8 bases map to TRBD1. This CDR3 region has 13 residues. V lost 1 base and J lost 6; bases outside the gene matches: 5. Germline lookup yields CDR1 GTSNPN and CDR2 SVGIG (reference sequence). The CDR3 region has the DNA TGTGCCTGGAGTGGAGACAGGGGAGCCGAGCAGTACTTC. This encodes CAWSGDRGAEQYF.

The CDR3: CASSPGAGGNYEQYF. In DNA, the CDR3 is TGCGCCAGCAGCCCAGGGGCAGGGGGTAACTACGAGCAGTACTTC. The J gene is TRBJ2-7, the V gene TRBV5-1; 7 positions agree with TRBD1. The CDR3 spans 15 residues. V dropped 4 bases and J dropped 3; count of bases not matched to a gene: 10. In germline, CDR1 is SGHRS, CDR2 YFSETQ.

The chain links TRBV11-2 to TRBJ2-1; TRBD2 is a possible D gene (6 bases). Trimming left V 0 bases short and J 0 bases short, with 9 bases between. Germline V CDR1 and CDR2: SGHAT, FQNNGV. The CDR3 contains 16 residues. The DNA of the CDR3 is TGTGCCAGCAGCTTAGACCTCGGGAGCTCCTACAATGAGCAGTTCTTC. This codes for CASSLDLGSSYNEQFF. The variable domain in full, with the rest retrieved from reference TRBV11-2 and TRBJ2-1, is EAGVAQSPRYKIIEKRQSVAFWCNPISGHATLYWYQQILGQGPKLLIQFQNNGVVDDSQLPKDRFSAERLKGVDSTLKIQPAKLEDSAVYLCASSLDLGSSYNEQFFGPGTRLTVL.

The V call is TRBV6-1, the J call TRBJ2-7; 9 bases align to TRBD1. The CDR3 consists of 14 residues. Looked up from germline, CDR1 is MNHNS and CDR2 is SASEGT. V lost 5 bases to trimming and J lost 4 bases; unmatched junction nucleotides: 6. The CDR3 DNA sequence: TGTGCCAGCAGTACAGGTGACAGGGGGTACGAGCAGTACTTC. Protein sequence: CASSTGDRGYEQYF.

In this sample, this clone turned up once. Compared with germline, one end of the junction differs, possibly owing to a read error. The rearrangement joins TRBV4-1 to TRBJ1-1; possibly TRBD1 for D (6 bases). CDR3 length: 14 amino acids. The V gene's germline CDR1 is MGHRA and CDR2 YSYEKL. CDR3 bases: TGCGCCAGCAGCCGCGGACAGACGAACACTGAGGCTTTCTTT. Amino acids: CASSRGQTNTEAFF.

The gene calls are TRBV18 and TRBJ1-6, with 8 bases lining up with TRBD1. The ends lost 3 bases at V and 6 bases at J; junction bases unmatched: 7. Germline-derived CDR1 and CDR2 are KGHSH and LQKENI. CDR3 length: 16 residues. In nucleotides, the CDR3 is TGTGCCAGCTCACCCCAGACAGGGGCTTTTAATTCACCCCTCCACTTT. Residues: CASSPQTGAFNSPLHF.

The rearrangement joins TRBV7-3 to TRBJ2-1; D is unclear. Germline V lookup: CDR1 SGHTA, CDR2 FQGTGA. Trimming removed 3 bases at V and 2 bases at J, with 14 bases between. The CDR3 contains 16 residues. The CDR3, as DNA: TGTGCCAGCAGCTTTACGGGTCTCTCCCCCTACAATGAGCAGTTCTTC. As protein: CASSFTGLSPYNEQFF.

This chain uses TRBV11-1 with TRBJ2-2, with 9 bases that match TRBD1. The CDR3 covers 17 residues. V gave up 5 bases and J gave up 4 bases; unmatched junction bases: 11. Germline V gene sequence: CDR1 SGHAT, CDR2 FQDESV (reference sequence). The chain's CDR3 is CASSPSTGGSVTGELFF. The CDR3 DNA sequence: TGTGCCAGCAGCCCGTCGACAGGGGGTTCCGTCACCGGGGAGCTGTTTTTT. Together with reference TRBV11-1 and TRBJ2-2, the CDR3 gives the full variable domain: EAEVAQSPRYKITEKSQAVAFWCDPISGHATLYWYRQILGQGPELLVQFQDESVVDDSQLPKDRFSAERLKGVDSTLKIQPAELGDSAMYLCASSPSTGGSVTGELFFGEGSRLTVL.

In DNA form, the CDR3 reads TGCAGTGCCAGTCCAGGGCAGTTTCCTTACGAGCAGTACTTC. Protein: CSASPGQFPYEQYF. V is TRBV20-1 and J is TRBJ2-7; possible D gene TRBD1, 5 bases. The CDR3 loop spans 14 amino acids. In germline, CDR1 is DFQATT, CDR2 SNEGSKA (reference sequence). V lost 6 bases to trimming and J lost 4 bases, with 19 bases between them.

The rearrangement joins TRBV28 to TRBJ1-1, with D unresolved. V gave up 4 bases and J gave up 4 bases, with 13 bases separating them. There are 14 residues in the CDR3. Germline-derived CDR1 and CDR2 are MDHEN and SYDVKM. CDR3 DNA: TGTGCCAGCAGTTCTCCGTCCGGGGTCACTGAAGCTTTCTTT. Amino acid sequence: CASSSPSGVTEAFF.

This clone was seen a single time. The genes are TRBV5-1 and TRBJ1-2; 8 bases fit TRBD1. The length of the CDR3 is 13 residues. Germline CDR1 and CDR2: SGHRS and YFSETQ. V trimming: 5 bases; J trimming: 7 bases; junction bases outside the gene matches: 7. The DNA for the CDR3 is TGCGCCAGCAGATCGGACAGGGTTAGTGGCTACACCTTC. It codes for CASRSDRVSGYTF.

The chain is built from TRBV30 and TRBJ1-2; unclear D gene. The CDR3 length is 13 residues. The ends were cut back, 2 bases at V and 8 bases at J, with 15 bases in the middle. Per germline, CDR1 GTSNPN and CDR2 SVGIG (reference sequence). In DNA form, the CDR3 reads TGTGCCTGGAGTCCGGGATATTTAGAGGGCTACACCTTC. Its protein is CAWSPGYLEGYTF.

The chain combines TRBV4-1 with TRBJ2-2; perhaps D is TRBD1 or TRBD2 (5 bases each). The germline gives CDR1 MGHRA, CDR2 YSYEKL. The length of the CDR3 is 15 residues. Trimming shortened V by 7 bases and J by 4 bases, and 16 bases separated the two germline ends. CDR3 loop: CASTPVWDATGELFF. The CDR3 DNA sequence: TGCGCCAGCACCCCTGTGTGGGACGCCACCGGGGAGCTGTTTTTT.

The chain has TRBV6-2 or TRBV6-3 and TRBJ1-1; D possibly corresponds to TRBD1 (5 bases). V lost 2 bases, J lost 8 bases, and 9 bases lay in between. This CDR3 is built from 12 residues. CDR1 and CDR2 from the germline V gene are MNHEY and SVGEGT. CDR3 residues: CASSYGGREAFF. The CDR3 region has the DNA TGTGCCAGCAGTTACGGGGGTCGGGAAGCTTTCTTT.

This clone was counted between two and nine times. The chain employs TRBV6-1 and TRBJ2-5; possibly TRBD2 for D (6 bases). The V end lost 3 bases, the J end lost 4 bases, and 12 bases lay between the germline ends. This CDR3 has 14 amino acids. The germline CDR1 and CDR2 sequences are MNHNS and SASEGT. The CDR3 here is CASSDSTSLETQYF. The DNA for the CDR3 is TGTGCCAGCAGTGATTCAACTAGCCTAGAGACCCAGTACTTC.

The gene calls are TRBV20-1 and TRBJ1-2; D gene ambiguous. The CDR3 totals 12 residues. The V gene lost 5 bases and the J gene lost 3 bases, with 10 bases spanning the gap. CDR1 and CDR2 (germline): DFQATT, SNEGSKA (reference sequence). CDR3 in DNA: TGCAGTGCTTACGGGAGGGACTATGGCTACACCTTC. Protein sequence: CSAYGRDYGYTF.

The chain combines TRBV20-1 with TRBJ1-6, with TRBD1 as a possible D gene (6 bases). CDR1 is DFQATT and CDR2 is SNEGSKA in the germline V gene (reference sequence). V was cut by 1 base and J by 8 bases, with 15 bases left in between. The CDR3 runs to 15 residues. This CDR3 is CSARVGGRTHSPLHF. CDR3 nucleotides: TGCAGTGCTAGAGTGGGGGGCAGAACCCATTCACCCCTCCACTTT.